This entry concerns a single T cell receptor (beta chain). Germline assignment: CDR1 MNHEY and CDR2 SVGAGI. This CDR3 is 11 amino acids long. V lost 10 bases to trimming and J lost 5 bases; unmatched junction nucleotides: 5. The data stem from a study of technical replicates of blood from a few donors. Profiled with immunoSEQ multiplex PCR; TCRdb holds only in-frame clones, not every one. Altogether more than 65,000 clones are present, roughly 92% being singletons, with the ten largest covering over 0.35%. This chain links TRBV6-5 with TRBJ2-7, with 7 bases that match TRBD1. Sequenced material: T cells isolated from PBMCs. The sequence was collected from a human donor in good health. This chain's CDR3 is CATTGVHEQYF. The CDR3 DNA reads TGTGCCACTACAGGGGTCCACGAGCAGTACTTC.